The clone carrying this TCR beta chain was found a few times. As yet, its antigen is unknown. The data derive from a study of blood T cells in healthy people across ages. Study-level findings and limits: Per million T cells, TCR beta diversity dropped about linearly as age rose. Long-lived donors exceeded aged donors in naive CD4+ cells and diversity.

A J-beta primer mix and a sample-barcoded 5' primer were used in a second PCR of about 6 to 12 cycles. TCRdb ran MiXCR on the 5' RACE reads and lists one entry per CDR3 protein. In the table there are more than 750,000 distinct CDR3 sequences, about 29% of which are singletons. The authors drew around 11 milliliters of peripheral blood from each donor. The CDR3 loop spans 17 amino acids. The junction had 7 bases not matched to a gene; V was cut back by 5 bases and J by 0 bases. These data were likewise used in another study, on T cells of mothers and their children.

Source material: blood. This chain links TRBV12-3 or TRBV12-4 with TRBJ2-1; TRBD2 matches at 10 bases. This receptor was identified in a woman in her thirties or forties in good health. The CDR3 region has the DNA TGTGCCAGCAGTCCCCGGACTAGCGGTCACTCCTACAATGAGCAGTTCTTC. Its protein product is CASSPRTSGHSYNEQFF.